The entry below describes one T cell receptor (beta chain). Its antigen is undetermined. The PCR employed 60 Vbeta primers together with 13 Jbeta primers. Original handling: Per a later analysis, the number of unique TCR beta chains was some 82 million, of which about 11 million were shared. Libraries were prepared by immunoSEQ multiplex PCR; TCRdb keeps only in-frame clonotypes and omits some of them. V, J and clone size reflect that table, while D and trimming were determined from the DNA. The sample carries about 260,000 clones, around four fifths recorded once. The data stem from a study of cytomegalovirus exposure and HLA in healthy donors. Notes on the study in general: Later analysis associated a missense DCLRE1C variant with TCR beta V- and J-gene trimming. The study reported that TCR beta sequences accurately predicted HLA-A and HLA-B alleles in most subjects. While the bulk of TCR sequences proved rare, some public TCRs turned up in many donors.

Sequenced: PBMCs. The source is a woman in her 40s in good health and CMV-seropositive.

The CDR3 loop reads CASSLGGSTDTQYF. In nucleotides, the CDR3 is TGTGCCAGCAGCTTGGGGGGCAGCACAGATACGCAGTATTTT. The chain couples TRBV5-6 to TRBJ2-3; tentatively, D is TRBD1 (5 bases). The CDR3 covers 14 residues. CDR1 SGHDT and CDR2 YYEEEE come from the germline V gene. Trimming removed 0 bases from V and 0 bases from J, with 5 bases in between. Full variable domain (rest looked up from reference TRBV5-6 and TRBJ2-3): DAGVTQSPTHLIKTRGQQVTLRCSPKSGHDTVSWYQQALGQGPQFIFQYYEEEERQRGNFPDRFSGHQFPNYSSELNVNALLLGDSALYLCASSLGGSTDTQYFGPGTRLTVL.